This TCR beta chain stems from a study of blood T cell repertoires in COVID-19. Study-wide context: PBMCs, B-cell-depleted T cells, or T cells provided the cDNA or gDNA that made up the material.

The table came from immunoSEQ multiplex PCR; TCRdb's copy has only in-frame clones and leaves some out. The sample holds over 200,000 clones, under 90% seen once. This clone was observed a handful of times. The participants were between about 18 and 90 years old and came from under 25 US areas. Cohorts were assigned according to the clinical history that participants reported. Two negative PCRs, clearance, or symptom resolution had been documented for recovered Cohort 3 donors. The sample comprised PBMCs or T cells enriched from blood (not recorded which). The TCR was taken from a man in his fifties or sixties who had recovered from COVID-19.

The CDR3 is CSASLPGQKYGYTF. The CDR3, as DNA: TGCAGTGCTAGTTTACCGGGACAGAAGTATGGCTACACCTTC. The chain joins TRBV20-1 to TRBJ1-2, with 7 bases lining up with TRBD1. This CDR3 contains 14 residues. Trimming removed 3 bases from V and 5 bases from J; junction bases left unmatched: 9. The germline V gene has CDR1 DFQATT and CDR2 SNEGSKA (reference sequence).